This T cell receptor beta chain came from a study of blood T cell repertoires in COVID-19. Study at large: The study drew acute and convalescent COVID-19 samples from the United States, Italy and Spain. The cDNA or gDNA used as material had been derived from T cells, B-cell-depleted T cells, or PBMCs.

Measured with immunoSEQ multiplex PCR; TCRdb has only the in-frame clones, and not every one. Of roughly 110,000 clones in the sample, about 70% were seen once. The CDR3 runs 14 residues. V shed 2 bases and J shed 7 bases, with 9 bases lying between them. CDR1 is SGHTA, CDR2 FQGTGA, per germline. The gene calls are TRBV7-3 and TRBJ1-6; the D gene is possibly TRBD1 (5 bases). The clonotype was recovered from a human donor with acute or convalescent COVID-19. The donor label of this sample is uncertain. The specimen was peripheral blood. CDR3 sequence: CASSLAGPNSPLHF. The CDR3 DNA is TGTGCCAGCAGCTTAGCGGGGCCCAATTCACCCCTCCACTTT.